This TCR beta chain derives from a study of cytomegalovirus exposure and HLA in healthy donors. On this clone: What it binds is unknown.

With 60 Vbeta and 13 Jbeta primers, the PCR was carried out. The repertoire was sequenced with immunoSEQ multiplex PCR; TCRdb's copy has only in-frame clones and lacks some. The table has 150,000 to 200,000 clones, 80% seen once. Germline CDR1 and CDR2: SGHDT and YYEEEE. This CDR3 has 16 amino acids. The germline V and J ends were trimmed by 6 bases and 4 bases, with 22 bases remaining between them. Whole-study results and caveats: In a later analysis, at a false discovery rate of 0.05, about 16,000 TCR beta sequences matched HLA alleles. What TCR beta sequences reportedly achieved was accurate prediction of HLA-A and HLA-B alleles in most subjects.

This receptor was identified in a man between 18 and 35 years old in good health and CMV-seropositive. The sample taken for sequencing was PBMCs. This chain joins TRBV5-6 and TRBJ1-1; no definite D call. Here the CDR3 reads CASTRKPGGLRTEAFF. The CDR3 nucleotides are TGTGCCAGCACCAGAAAACCGGGAGGCTTACGCACTGAAGCTTTCTTT. The complete variable domain, with remaining parts taken from reference TRBV5-6 and TRBJ1-1, reads DAGVTQSPTHLIKTRGQQVTLRCSPKSGHDTVSWYQQALGQGPQFIFQYYEEEERQRGNFPDRFSGHQFPNYSSELNVNALLLGDSALYLCASTRKPGGLRTEAFFGQGTRLTVV.